The sequence of this T cell receptor (beta chain) was determined in a study of shared clonotypes between healthy human individuals. Repertoires were generated with immunoSEQ multiplex PCR, while TCRdb's copy carries only in-frame clones and drops some. The repertoire holds under 700,000 clones, with roughly 96% as singletons. CD45RO-negative CD8 cells positively selected for CCR7 made up the naive population, which excluded terminally differentiated effector memory CD45RA+ cells. With 0 bases removed from V and 5 bases from J, the gap between germline ends came to 16 bases. This CDR3 spans 16 amino acids. Germline CDR1 and CDR2: SNHLY and FYNNEI.

The rearrangement uses TRBV2 and TRBJ2-5; D perhaps matches TRBD2 (5 bases). This TCR was recovered from a young woman in good health. Sequencing used naive CD8+ T cells sorted from blood. The CDR3 nucleotides read TGTGCCAGCAGTGAAGCGCTTCTAGCATCTGGGGAGACCCAGTACTTC. It encodes CASSEALLASGETQYF.